This TCR beta chain was found in a study of cytomegalovirus exposure and HLA in healthy donors (dated by TCRdb to about 2017). About the study as a whole: An earlier analysis of approximately 550 of the donors reported 250 to 350 Gb of sequence data and roughly 110 million unique TCR beta sequences from some 180 million T cells. Among some 400 genotyped donors of the cohort, an average of 235,054 unique TCR beta nucleotide sequences were sequenced per donor, roughly 20% of them non-productive. The T cell repertoires of some 670 subjects were profiled by immunosequencing and related to cytomegalovirus serostatus. A later analysis re-analyzed previously published TCR beta repertoires from several hundred donors and added high-resolution HLA genotyping to study TCR occurrence patterns. In an earlier analysis of roughly 600 of the donors, high-throughput TCR beta sequencing was used to judge whether each TCR beta V gene segment behaved as functional or pseudogenic. The later analysis used no new phenotypic data to find candidate immune exposures, relying instead on TCR beta sequences and their occurrence across donors. High-throughput TCR immunosequencing, statistical association of individual TCRs with disease status, and machine learning were combined to predict cytomegalovirus infection status. The genetic ancestry cluster associated with self-reported Caucasian donors included 70% to 85% of the roughly 410 genotyped donors. Typing coverage varied by locus: about 620-630 donors for A, B, C, DRB1 and DQB1; roughly 520 for DQA1; around 610 for DPA1; approximately 490 for DPB1. Roughly five DR-DQ haplotypes were handled as single units for association and clustering, since linkage in the cohort was strong. Along with the roughly 700-subject first cohort, a separate validation cohort of over a hundred different subjects was used. The study aimed to test whether signatures of past pathogen exposure could be identified by cataloging public T cell receptors. In a later genetic analysis, genome-wide SNP genotypes for about 65% of the roughly 670 donors were used, and that subset was treated as a discovery cohort. Alongside the repertoire data, information on donor age, sex, ethnicity and CMV serostatus was compiled. All discovery cohort repertoires had been generated on a single sequencing platform. HLA typing covered class I and class II loci at four-digit resolution. An early release that covered more than 550 HLA-typed donors contained approximately 300 gigabases of sequencing data and 85 million to 100 million unique TCR sequences.

What the research found in general, with its limitations: The classifier was reported to diagnose cytomegalovirus status with high specificity and sensitivity in both the original and validation cohorts. Because some donors lacked HLA typing at each locus, the association tests relied only on the typed subset. Broadly in line with IMGT annotations, most TCR beta V segments showed up in productive rearrangements about 87% or about 30% of the time in an earlier analysis of around 600 of the donors. The only immune exposure information available for the cohort was CMV serostatus. Most TCR sequences were seen in very few donors, while some public TCRs were found in many individuals. In a later analysis, HLA-associated TCR beta chains showed more clonal expansion and lower generation probabilities than non-associated chains that were equally common. In a later genetic analysis, a missense DCLRE1C variant was associated with V-gene and J-gene trimming of TCR beta chains, and the association was replicated in an independent cohort. Most CMV-associated TCR beta chains appeared to be HLA-restricted in a later analysis, and the HLA associations seemed to be driven largely by CMV exposure. Correlated functional status among segregating V segments might reflect linkage disequilibrium, but an unknown experimental factor could not be ruled out. The authors suggested that the approach could potentially be extended to other disease states and immunological phenotypes. When HLA alleles, especially DR and DQ, strongly co-occurred, attributing TCR associations to individual alleles was difficult. A later analysis found that TCR association rates varied across HLA loci, with DRB1 alleles showing the most associated TCRs and HLA-C alleles the fewest. Some IMGT-functional V segments, including TRBV6-2 and TRBV6-3, could not be told apart with the 87-base-pair reads, so those segments were excluded. A few of the identified cytomegalovirus-associated TCR beta chains were confirmed in vitro to be specific for cytomegalovirus antigens. The cohort was sequenced for TCR beta chains only, and without alpha or paired-chain data the features that could be detected were limited. Presence/absence analyses assumed roughly uniform sequencing depth across donors, an assumption that may not hold. A later analysis associated approximately 17,000 TCR beta sequences with specific HLA alleles at a false discovery rate of 0.05. A further reported finding was that TCR beta sequences accurately predicted the HLA-A and HLA-B alleles for most subjects in the first cohort. The study listed over 150 TCR beta chains as associated with cytomegalovirus. Seventeen rarely observed V segments, including chromosome 9 orphons, were excluded from the earlier analysis of a few hundred of the donors because counts were too low. Compared with the roughly 670-donor mean, donors in an Asian-associated ancestry cluster had fewer N-insertions in productive TCRs, according to a later genetic analysis. A cluster of highly shared sequence variants was judged likely to be a technical artifact of the sequencing pipeline. A later analysis reported that several top co-occurrence clusters appeared linked to parvovirus B19, influenza, CMV and Epstein-Barr virus.

For CDR1 and CDR2, the germline V gene lists SGHDT and YYEEEE. Measured from the cysteine to the valine, the CDR3 is 17 residues long. Only the CDR3 part of the read is kept: 51 bases, read in frame from the first base. Trimming takes 2 bases off V and 6 bases off J; junction bases not matched to a gene: 11. The method behind the library was the immunoSEQ multiplex PCR assay. For the multiplex PCR, a mixture combining 60 forward primers for TCR Vbeta segments and 13 reverse primers for TCR Jbeta segments was used. The CDR3 region of rearranged TCR beta genes was amplified from genomic DNA with a multiplex PCR assay. Amplified TCR beta libraries were sequenced as 87-base-pair reads on the Illumina HiSeq System. On the authors' methods: A later analysis counted tens of millions of unique TCR beta chains across the 640 or so repertoires, and 9.5 million to 11 million of these chains were shared by at least two donors. Raw reads were error-corrected and collapsed into unique sequences by a nearest-neighbor algorithm in which closely related sequences were merged to remove PCR and sequencing errors. Alignment of CDR3 sequences to IMGT reference sequences was used to assign V, D and J gene segments. For a sequence to be retained, a match of at least six nucleotides was required to both a V gene segment and a J gene segment. Rearrangements were classified as productive when the CDR3 lacked stop codons and remained in frame with V and J, and all other rearrangements were classified as non-productive. CDR3 was defined according to IMGT convention as the region running from the second conserved V-encoded cysteine to the conserved J-encoded phenylalanine. Sequences without an unambiguous match to a single V gene segment were excluded from the earlier analysis of 587 of the donors. In an earlier analysis of almost 600 of the donors, a V segment was called functional when productive rearrangements were above 56.7%, and segregating when the standard deviation between donors exceeded 5%. To diagnose cytomegalovirus status from the catalog of TCR beta chain sequences, a statistical classification framework was built. V and J gene assignment, in a later analysis, came from comparing TCR nucleotide sequences with IMGT/GENE-DB human TR gene sequences. Using the TCRdist pipeline, a later analysis assigned CDR3 sequences along with most-parsimonious VDJ recombination scenarios. A later analysis defined each TCR beta chain by its CDR3 amino acid sequence plus V-gene family, and excluded reads lacking a unique V-gene family. A later analysis removed 592 highly shared, low-generation-probability nucleotide sequences to deal with suspected cross-contamination and a sequencing artifact. For each public chain, a later analysis derived a clonal expansion index from normalized ranks of inferred template counts within each repertoire. Generation probabilities in a later analysis came from a VDJ recombination model fitted to out-of-frame rearrangements, and those results were checked against IGoR. In a later analysis, TCR-TCR, TCR-HLA and TCR-CMV co-occurrence was scored with hypergeometric tests, and a repertoire-size bias correction was applied to TCR pairs. In a later analysis, false discovery rates were estimated by permuting HLA or CMV assignments 20 times. In a later analysis, co-occurring TCRs were grouped using DBSCAN, with TCRdist sequence similarity added in when clustering inside HLA-allele-positive subsets. For co-occurrence clustering, repertoires with fewer than 30,000 or more than 120,000 public chains were excluded, along with five or six repertoires with anomalous nucleotide sharing. As stored in TCRdb, this immuneACCESS dataset retains in-frame rearrangements with V and J assigned. A fraction of the clones does not appear; measured against another copy, unresolved V genes explain less than half of the discrepancy, and the remainder lacks a known reason. The D gene and trimming were derived from the DNA, and the V and J assignments and clone size from that table. This sample's table carries about 130,000 clones. Of the sample, about 1.6% falls within the top ten clones.

As to this clone: Its antigen is unknown.

The cohort comprised approximately 700 healthy bone marrow donors. At the time of sampling, all cohort members were nominally healthy, though unrecorded immune exposures were likely present. The donor tested CMV seronegative and was one of the 352 seronegative cohort members. Each donor provided a peripheral blood sample, and peripheral blood mononuclear cells were used for TCR beta sequencing. Genomic DNA extraction from the blood cell samples was performed with the Qiagen DNeasy Blood Extraction Kit. The sequence joins TRBV5-6 to TRBJ2-7, with 13 junctional bases fitting TRBD2. Sample: PBMCs. The TCR originated in a woman in her forties in good health and CMV-seronegative. The nucleotide sequence is given as TGTGCCAGCAGCTTTCGGACTAGCGGGGGCGCAAAATCCGAGCAGTACGTC. This codes for CASSFRTSGGAKSEQYV.